This is a list of T cell receptor beta chains from one sample in a study of Ad26.COV2.S vaccination and SARS-CoV-2 variants. This table comes from immunoSEQ multiplex PCR, and its TCRdb copy is limited to in-frame clones, with some not included. The sample carries about 680,000 clones, roughly nine tenths recorded once. Sequenced here: peripheral blood, sampled in a trial of Ad26.COV2.S vaccine versus placebo. Receptor source: a person between 18 and 60 years old who received the Ad26.COV2.S COVID-19 vaccine or a placebo. CDR3s include the opening cysteine and the closing phenylalanine or tryptophan. D genes are given only for firm matches. Expanded clones get a size class; other rows say once, few or many, or leave the size out.

v_gene,abundance,d_gene,j_gene,CDR3nt,CDR3aa
TRBV4-3,once,TRBD2,TRBJ2-3,TGCGCCAGCAGTAGCGGGGTGAGGACAGATACGCAGTATTTT,CASSSGVRTDTQYF
TRBV19,NA,TRBD1,TRBJ2-2,TGTGCCAGTACGACTCAGGGGGCGAACACCGGGGAGCTGTTTTTT,CASTTQGANTGELFF
TRBV20-1,NA,NA,TRBJ2-7,TGCAGTGCTAGTCGGGGTTCCGGCTCCTACGAGCAGTACTTC,CSASRGSGSYEQYF
TRBV10-1,NA,TRBD2,TRBJ2-1,TGCGCCAGCAGTGAGTCGGGACTAGCGCGACACAATGAGCAGTTCTTC,CASSESGLARHNEQFF
TRBV7-9,NA,TRBD2,TRBJ2-3,TGTGCCAGCAGCCGAGCGGGGGGATCCACAGATACGCAGTATTTT,CASSRAGGSTDTQYF
TRBV12-3/TRBV12-4,NA,NA,TRBJ1-1,TGTGCCAGCAGTTTGGGGGTTGGGGCTTTCTTT,CASSLGVGAFF
TRBV7-9,NA,NA,TRBJ1-2,TGTGCCAGCAGCTCTTACAGGGCGGGCTACACCTTC,CASSSYRAGYTF
TRBV19,NA,NA,TRBJ1-1,TGTGCCAGTGGCAGCGGGTATCGTGACACTGAAGCTTTCTTT,CASGSGYRDTEAFF
TRBV5-4,few,TRBD1,TRBJ1-6,TGTGCCAGCAGCTTAGCAGGACAGGGTCATAATTCACCCCTCCACTTT,CASSLAGQGHNSPLHF
TRBV6-5,NA,NA,TRBJ1-2,TGTGCCAGCAGTTTGGGGGGCAGTGCAAACTATGGCTACACCTTC,CASSLGGSANYGYTF
TRBV5-4,NA,NA,TRBJ2-7,TGTGCCAGCAGCTTGGATCGCCGGATCCCCTACGAGCAGTACTTC,CASSLDRRIPYEQYF
TRBV21-1,NA,NA,TRBJ2-3,TGTGCCAGCAGCAGCCCCCGAATCTTTAGCGGGGGACCCACAGATACGCAGTATTTT,CASSSPRIFSGGPTDTQYF
TRBV10-2,NA,TRBD2,TRBJ2-3,TGCGCCAGCAGTGAGTCGACGGGGAGCGGGAGACTGCAAGATACGCAGTATTTT,CASSESTGSGRLQDTQYF
TRBV7-8,NA,NA,TRBJ1-5,TGTGCCAGCAGCTTTAACGTCGGGCCCTCCTATAGCAATCAGCCCCAGCATTTT,CASSFNVGPSYSNQPQHF
TRBV3-1/TRBV3-2,NA,NA,TRBJ2-7,TGTGCCAGCAGCTCCCGGACGGAAACAGTCCACGAGCAGTACTTC,CASSSRTETVHEQYF
TRBV18,NA,NA,TRBJ2-7,TGTGCCAGCTCACAGGGGCCTGCCTACGAGCAGTACTTC,CASSQGPAYEQYF
TRBV7-2,NA,NA,TRBJ2-7,TGTGCCAGCAGGCCAGGGTGGGGAGGCGAGCAGTACTTC,CASRPGWGGEQYF
TRBV19,NA,NA,TRBJ2-6,TGTGCCAGTAGTCAGGCGGGGCAGGGCCCCTCTGGGGCCAACGTCCTGACTTTC,CASSQAGQGPSGANVLTF
TRBV6-5,once,TRBD1,TRBJ1-6,TGTGCCTCCAGGACAGGGGTAGATTCACCCCTCCACTTT,CASRTGVDSPLHF
TRBV5-1,once,NA,TRBJ2-3,TGCGCCAGCAGCTTAGGGGATACGCAGTATTTT,CASSLGDTQYF
TRBV6-2/TRBV6-3,NA,TRBD1,TRBJ1-1,TGTGCCAGCAGCCCGGACAGGGACACTGAAGCTTTCTTT,CASSPDRDTEAFF
TRBV6-5,NA,TRBD2,TRBJ2-5,TGTGCCAGCAGGCTCACTAGCGGGGGAAAAGAGACCCAGTACTTC,CASRLTSGGKETQYF
TRBV11-2,NA,NA,TRBJ1-4,TGTGCCAGCAGCTTAGACAGGGCAAGGAATGAAAAACTGTTTTTT,CASSLDRARNEKLFF
TRBV7-2,NA,TRBD1,TRBJ2-1,TGTGCCAGCAGCTTAGTGGGACAGTCCAACAATGAGCAGTTCTTC,CASSLVGQSNNEQFF
TRBV19,NA,NA,TRBJ2-5,TGTGCCAGTAGTATAGGGGGCGTAGGCACCCAGTACTTC,CASSIGGVGTQYF
TRBV28,NA,NA,TRBJ2-1,TGTGCCAGCAGTCTGAGTGCGGGATGGGCTTCGGCCCGCAATGAGCAGTTCTTC,CASSLSAGWASARNEQFF
TRBV9,NA,TRBD1,TRBJ1-1,TGTGCCAGCAGCGTAGGAAGACAGGGCCTGAACACTGAAGCTTTCTTT,CASSVGRQGLNTEAFF
TRBV28,NA,NA,TRBJ2-7,TGTGCCAGCAGTTCGGAGGGACGGGACGAGCAGTACTTC,CASSSEGRDEQYF
TRBV19,NA,NA,TRBJ2-1,TGTGCCAGTAGTATAAGGAGCGCATTCTACAATGAGCAGTTCTTC,CASSIRSAFYNEQFF
TRBV4-2,NA,NA,TRBJ1-4,TGTGCCAGCAGCCAACATATTCCCCTCCCGGCGGGCGGGGCTAATGAAAAACTGTTTTTT,CASSQHIPLPAGGANEKLFF
TRBV5-1,NA,NA,TRBJ1-2,TGCGCCAGCAGCCCAGGACAATTCTCGGGTCCCCAGGATGGCTACACCTTC,CASSPGQFSGPQDGYTF
TRBV19,once,NA,TRBJ1-2,TGTGCCAGTAGTCGGAGAAGAGGAGGCTACACCTTC,CASSRRRGGYTF
TRBV4-2,NA,NA,TRBJ1-5,TGTGCCAGCAGCCAAGAGTTGGGGAGAGGCACAAATCAGCCCCAGCATTTT,CASSQELGRGTNQPQHF
TRBV19,NA,TRBD1,TRBJ2-7,TGTGCCAGTAGTCGACAGGGGTTAACATACGAGCAGTACTTC,CASSRQGLTYEQYF
TRBV4-2,few,NA,TRBJ1-4,TGTGCCAGCAGCCAAGAAAGGGAGACAGTGACTGAAAAACTGTTTTTT,CASSQERETVTEKLFF